One and the same sample provided the 25 T cell receptor beta chains below, sequenced in a study of shared clonotypes between healthy human individuals. Clones were read by immunoSEQ multiplex PCR, and TCRdb kept only the in-frame ones, dropping some. The table shows 520,000 or so clones, with 79% occurring only once. The sequenced sample was PBMCs. All receptors come from a woman between 40 and 55 years old in good health. Some clones in this sample may be carry-over from other donors' samples.

Points on this clone: The sample holds other DNA sequences that translate to the same CDR3. The J gene is TRBJ1-1, the V gene TRBV5-1; 8 nucleotides agree with TRBD1. Germline trimming cut 2 bases from V and 2 bases from J; bases unmatched to any gene: 2. CDR3 length: 14 residues. Per germline, CDR1 SGHRS and CDR2 YFSETQ. CDR3 amino acids: CASSLDRGNTEAFF. The CDR3, as DNA: TGCGCCAGCAGCTTAGACAGGGGAAACACTGAAGCTTTCTTT.

The chain uses TRBV2 and TRBJ2-5, with 8 bases matching TRBD1. The CDR3 spans 14 residues. Looked up from germline, CDR1 is SNHLY and CDR2 is FYNNEI. The ends lost 6 bases at V and 4 bases at J; junction bases unmatched: 7. This CDR3 reads CASRETGTGETQYF. The DNA for the CDR3 is TGTGCCAGCAGAGAAACCGGGACAGGAGAGACCCAGTACTTC. Full variable domain (missing parts from reference TRBV2 and TRBJ2-5): EPEVTQTPSHQVTQMGQEVILRCVPISNHLYFYWYRQILGQKVEFLVSFYNNEISEKSEIFDDQFSVERPDGSNFTLKIRSTKLEDSAMYFCASRETGTGETQYFGPGTRLLVL.

This chain connects TRBV18 to TRBJ1-2; 10 nucleotides align to TRBD1. V lost 3 bases to trimming and J lost 8 bases; unmatched junction nucleotides: 6. The germline V gene encodes CDR1 KGHSH and CDR2 LQKENI. CDR3 length: 14 amino acids. The CDR3 is CASSPRQGAFGYTF. DNA of the CDR3: TGTGCCAGCTCACCTCGACAGGGGGCTTTCGGCTACACCTTC.

J is TRBJ2-7 and V is TRBV2; 13 nucleotides agree with TRBD2. The V segment lost 6 bases and the J segment 0 bases; nucleotides outside the gene matches: 17. Germline CDR1 SNHLY, CDR2 FYNNEI. The CDR3 covers 20 residues. In DNA form, the CDR3 reads TGTGCCAGCAGGGGGTTCGGAACCGGGACTAGCGGGACCACCTCCTACGAGCAGTACTTC. Its translation: CASRGFGTGTSGTTSYEQYF.

The chain joins TRBV2 to TRBJ2-7; 7 bases line up with TRBD2. The CDR3 covers 14 residues. Germline CDR1 reads SNHLY; CDR2 reads FYNNEI. Germline trimming cut 1 base from V and 5 bases from J; bases unmatched to any gene: 5. CDR3 in amino acids: CASSEELALNEQYF. CDR3 DNA: TGTGCCAGCAGTGAAGAACTAGCGCTAAACGAGCAGTACTTC.

The chain has TRBV6-5 and TRBJ1-1; 9 nucleotides align to TRBD1. This CDR3 contains 13 residues. Germline-derived CDR1 and CDR2 are MNHEY and SVGAGI. V gave up 2 bases and J gave up 11 bases; unmatched junction bases: 6. The chain's CDR3 is CASSYGFDRGAFF. CDR3 in DNA: TGTGCCAGCAGTTACGGATTCGACAGGGGGGCTTTCTTT.

The chain has TRBV27 and TRBJ1-3; D is unresolved. The germline gives CDR1 MNHEY, CDR2 SMNVEV (reference sequence). V lost 5 bases to trimming and J lost 2 bases, with 28 bases between them. The CDR3 runs to 20 residues. CDR3 sequence reads: CASSRSFSLGTESPGNTIYF. DNA for the CDR3: TGTGCCAGCAGTCGGTCCTTCAGTCTCGGCACAGAATCACCTGGAAACACCATATATTTT.

In its sample, this clone was seen a few times. CDR3 amino acids: CASSQDGLNTEAFF. The CDR3, as DNA: TGCGCCAGCAGCCAGGACGGACTGAACACTGAAGCTTTCTTT. The V and J genes are TRBV5-1 and TRBJ1-1; D unresolved. CDR1 and CDR2 from the germline V gene are SGHRS and YFSETQ. The length of the CDR3 is 14 residues. The V and J ends lost 4 bases and 0 bases respectively, with 10 bases between them.

The CDR3 region has the DNA TGTGCCAGCAGTTCCAACCTGGGACTAGCGGGAGGAAGGGAGCAGTACTTC. Translation: CASSSNLGLAGGREQYF. The V gene is TRBV27, the J gene TRBJ2-7; 15 nucleotides align to TRBD2. The germline gives CDR1 MNHEY, CDR2 SMNVEV (reference sequence). With 4 bases clipped from V and 7 bases from J, the junction kept 11 bases outside the gene matches. The CDR3 runs 17 residues.

This chain links TRBV9 with TRBJ2-1; 9 bases agree with TRBD2. The germline CDR1 and CDR2 sequences are SGDLS and YYNGEE. The CDR3 runs to 18 residues. Trimming at V came to 0 bases and at J to 1 base, leaving 8 bases not matched to a gene. CDR3 in amino acids: CASSVAGGRVVSYNEQFF. DNA of the CDR3: TGTGCCAGCAGCGTAGCTGGCGGGAGGGTAGTATCCTACAATGAGCAGTTCTTC.

This clone was seen only a few times. This sequence joins TRBV18 and TRBJ2-2; 7 bases map to TRBD2. This CDR3 is built from 16 residues. Germline-derived CDR1 and CDR2 are KGHSH and LQKENI. V was clipped by 3 bases and J by 5 bases; unmatched bases: 9. The CDR3 nucleotides read TGTGCCAGCTCACCCATCGGCGGGAGAGGTACCGGGGAGCTGTTTTTT. This gives the protein CASSPIGGRGTGELFF.

This sequence joins TRBV4-2 and TRBJ2-7, with 12 bases fitting TRBD2. V was clipped by 1 base and J by 5 bases; unmatched bases: 6. CDR1 LGHNA and CDR2 YNFKEQ come from the germline V gene. CDR3 length equals 16 residues. CDR3 bases: TGTGCCAGCAGCCAAGGGTCTAGCGGGAGGGTAGACGAGCAGTACTTC. As protein: CASSQGSSGRVDEQYF.

The chain has TRBV18 and TRBJ2-5; no definite D call. Germline V gene sequence: CDR1 KGHSH, CDR2 LQKENI. Trimming left V 4 bases short and J 3 bases short, with 12 bases between. The CDR3 has 14 residues. The CDR3 spells CASSLTAVEETQYF. CDR3 in DNA: TGTGCCAGCTCACTGACGGCAGTAGAAGAGACCCAGTACTTC.

V usage is TRBV10-1 and J usage is TRBJ2-7; D not certain. CDR1 and CDR2 from the germline V gene are WNHNN and SYGVQD (reference sequence). The V end lost 0 bases, the J end lost 0 bases, and 6 bases lay between the germline ends. The CDR3 loop spans 14 amino acids. The CDR3 DNA follows: TGCGCCAGCAGTGAGTCGATGAGCTCCTACGAGCAGTACTTC. This sequence encodes CASSESMSSYEQYF.

This chain connects TRBV18 to TRBJ1-3; D is perhaps TRBD1 (6 bases). CDR3 length equals 16 residues. Trimming took off 5 bases at V and 0 bases at J, with 14 bases between the two ends. Per the germline V gene, CDR1 is KGHSH and CDR2 is LQKENI. This CDR3 reads CASSATGSPSGNTIYF. DNA for the CDR3: TGTGCCAGCTCAGCAACAGGGTCCCCCTCTGGAAACACCATATATTTT.

The chain joins TRBV27 to TRBJ2-5; TRBD1 aligns across 10 bases. The CDR3 has 14 residues. With V trimmed by 5 bases and J by 4 bases, 4 bases remained unmatched. Germline V gene lookup returns CDR1 MNHEY and CDR2 SMNVEV (reference sequence). CDR3: CASSKRDRGETQYF. DNA for the CDR3: TGTGCCAGCAGTAAACGGGACAGGGGAGAGACCCAGTACTTC.

The V gene is TRBV27, the J gene TRBJ2-3; 7 bases match TRBD2. V shed 6 bases, J shed 3 bases, and the junction held 6 bases outside the gene matches. Germline V gives CDR1 MNHEY, CDR2 SMNVEV (reference sequence). The CDR3 length is 14 residues. The chain's CDR3 is CASRAGEWTDTQYF. The CDR3 DNA follows: TGTGCCAGCAGGGCGGGAGAATGGACAGATACGCAGTATTTT.

The gene calls are TRBV28 and TRBJ2-7, with 10 bases that match TRBD1. Germline assignment: CDR1 MDHEN and CDR2 SYDVKM. This CDR3 region has 15 residues. V lost 7 bases, J lost 4 bases, and 10 bases stayed unmatched. The CDR3 region is CASTIAGQGIYEQYF. The CDR3 nucleotides read TGTGCCAGCACTATAGCGGGACAGGGGATTTACGAGCAGTACTTC.

The chain recombines TRBV27 with TRBJ2-7, with D perhaps TRBD2 (5 bases). V was trimmed by 5 bases and J by 1 base, leaving 15 bases between them. The CDR3 is 15 amino acids. CDR1 is MNHEY and CDR2 is SMNVEV in the germline V gene (reference sequence). CDR3 DNA sequence: TGTGCCAGCAGTCTGACGGACTCCACTTCCTACGAGCAGTACTTC. Translated: CASSLTDSTSYEQYF.

This clone was seen more than once but under ten times. V and J are TRBV18 and TRBJ2-1, with 8 positions matching TRBD2. The CDR3 is 15 residues long. The ends lost 3 bases at V and 2 bases at J; junction bases unmatched: 3. In germline, CDR1 is KGHSH, CDR2 LQKENI. The CDR3 nucleotides are TGTGCCAGCTCACCTGAAGCGGGAGCCTACAATGAGCAGTTCTTC. Its translation is CASSPEAGAYNEQFF.

The CDR3 is CASSLFLGELFF. The CDR3 region has the DNA TGTGCCAGCAGTTTGTTTCTTGGGGAGCTGTTTTTT. The chain carries TRBV28 and TRBJ2-2, with D uncertain. CDR1 and CDR2 (germline): MDHEN, SYDVKM. The germline V and J ends were trimmed by 3 bases and 8 bases, with 7 bases remaining between them. This CDR3 has 12 residues.

The chain has TRBV28 and TRBJ2-2, with 12 bases lining up with TRBD1. After removal of 7 bases from V and 8 bases from J, the junction contained 11 bases not matched to a gene. Germline-derived CDR1 and CDR2 are MDHEN and SYDVKM. The CDR3 spans 16 residues. CDR3 amino acids: CASTPLWDRGRGELFF. The DNA of the CDR3 is TGTGCCAGCACTCCTCTTTGGGACAGGGGGCGAGGGGAGCTGTTTTTT. The complete variable domain, with remaining parts taken from reference TRBV28 and TRBJ2-2, reads DVKVTQSSRYLVKRTGEKVFLECVQDMDHENMFWYRQDPGLGLRLIYFSYDVKMKEKGDIPEGYSVSREKKERFSLILESASTNQTSMYLCASTPLWDRGRGELFFGEGSRLTVL.

This clone came up a few times. The rearrangement joins TRBV29-1 to TRBJ1-1; D perhaps matches TRBD1 (5 bases). Between the trimmed V and J ends, which lost 7 bases and 1 base, there was a span of 13 bases. Germline CDR1 reads SQVTM; CDR2 reads ANQGSEA. The CDR3 has 13 residues. This CDR3 is CSAHRQPNTEAFF. Written as DNA, the CDR3 is TGCAGCGCACACCGACAGCCGAACACTGAAGCTTTCTTT.

As for this clone: Other nucleotide sequences in the sample specify the same CDR3. Written as DNA, the CDR3 is TGTGCCAGTAGTATAACAGGGGACACTGAAGCTTTCTTT. This encodes CASSITGDTEAFF. V is TRBV19 and J is TRBJ1-1; 7 positions agree with TRBD1. The V gene end was trimmed by 2 bases and the J gene end by 3 bases; junction bases not matched to a gene: 0. The CDR3 extends over 13 amino acids. CDR1 is LNHDA, CDR2 SQIVND, per germline (reference sequence).

The V and J genes are TRBV27 and TRBJ1-2, with a possible D match to TRBD1 (5 bases). The CDR3 length is 18 residues. CDR1 MNHEY and CDR2 SMNVEV come from the germline V gene (reference sequence). Trimming left V 3 bases short and J 6 bases short, with 26 bases between. Written as DNA, the CDR3 is TGTGCCAGCAGTTTGGGGTTGGGGGGGAGGTGGGGCACAAATGGCTACACCTTC. Protein sequence: CASSLGLGGRWGTNGYTF.